The sequence of this T cell receptor (beta chain) was determined in a study of CD8+CD57+ T cells in acquired aplastic anemia. Researchers used genomic DNA as the template to profile TCR beta VDJ and CDR3. Via MiXCR, TCRdb re-called the reads, giving one row per CDR3 protein. The sample shows 150,000 to 200,000 distinct CDR3 sequences, 71% of them seen only once. Patients who underwent sequencing had shown CD8+CD57+ cell expansion by flow cytometry. The CDR3 has 14 amino acids. Germline values: CDR1 SGHVS, CDR2 FQNEAQ. V shed 5 bases and J 5 bases; nucleotides not matched to a gene: 5. The sequence derives from a human donor with aplastic anemia. Source material: sorted CD4+, CD8+, or CD8+CD57+ T cells (not recorded which) from PBMCs. The chain has TRBV7-8 and TRBJ1-5; TRBD1 agrees at 8 bases. The CDR3 DNA sequence: TGTGCCAGCAGCGATGACAGGGGCGATCAGCCCCAGCATTTT. It specifies CASSDDRGDQPQHF. Filled out from reference TRBV7-8 and TRBJ1-5, the complete variable domain reads GAGVSQSPRYKVAKRGQDVALRCDPISGHVSLFWYQQALGQGPEFLTYFQNEAQLDKSGLPSDRFFAERPEGSVSTLKIQRTQQEDSAVYLCASSDDRGDQPQHFGDGTRLSIL.